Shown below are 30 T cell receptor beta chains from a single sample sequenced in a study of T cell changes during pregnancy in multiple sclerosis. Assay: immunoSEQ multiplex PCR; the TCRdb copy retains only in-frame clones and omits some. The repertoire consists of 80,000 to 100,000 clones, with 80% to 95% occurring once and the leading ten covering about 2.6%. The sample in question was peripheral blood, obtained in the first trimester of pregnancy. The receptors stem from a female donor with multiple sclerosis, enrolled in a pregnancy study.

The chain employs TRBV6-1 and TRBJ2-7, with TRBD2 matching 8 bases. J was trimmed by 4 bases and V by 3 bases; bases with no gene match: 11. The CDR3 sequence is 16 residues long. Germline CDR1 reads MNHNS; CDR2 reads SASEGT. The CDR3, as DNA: TGTGCCAGCAGTGACCTACTGGGGCGGGAGGATTACGAGCAGTACTTC. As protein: CASSDLLGREDYEQYF.

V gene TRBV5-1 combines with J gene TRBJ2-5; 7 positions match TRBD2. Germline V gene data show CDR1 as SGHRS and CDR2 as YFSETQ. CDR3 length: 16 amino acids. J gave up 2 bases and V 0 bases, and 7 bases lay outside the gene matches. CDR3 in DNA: TGCGCCAGCAGCTTGGTTGGGCTAGCGGCTCAAGAGACCCAGTACTTC. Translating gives CASSLVGLAAQETQYF.

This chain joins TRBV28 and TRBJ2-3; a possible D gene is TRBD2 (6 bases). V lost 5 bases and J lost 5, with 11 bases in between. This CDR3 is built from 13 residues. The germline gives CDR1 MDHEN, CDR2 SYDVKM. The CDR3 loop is CASSPGGVDTQYF. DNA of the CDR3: TGTGCCAGCAGTCCCGGCGGGGTAGATACGCAGTATTTT.

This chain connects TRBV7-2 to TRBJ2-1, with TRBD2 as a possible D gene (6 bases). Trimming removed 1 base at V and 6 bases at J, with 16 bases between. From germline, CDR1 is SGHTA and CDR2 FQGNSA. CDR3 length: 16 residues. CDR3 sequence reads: CASSLGIFGAGNEQFF. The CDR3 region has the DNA TGTGCCAGCAGCTTAGGTATTTTCGGAGCGGGCAATGAGCAGTTCTTC.

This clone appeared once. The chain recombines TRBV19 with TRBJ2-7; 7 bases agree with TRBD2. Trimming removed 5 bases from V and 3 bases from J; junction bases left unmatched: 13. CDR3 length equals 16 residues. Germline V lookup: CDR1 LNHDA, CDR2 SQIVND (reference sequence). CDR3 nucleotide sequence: TGTGCCAGTAGTCCCCAAGGGACGACGGGAGGCTACGAGCAGTACTTC. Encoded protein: CASSPQGTTGGYEQYF.

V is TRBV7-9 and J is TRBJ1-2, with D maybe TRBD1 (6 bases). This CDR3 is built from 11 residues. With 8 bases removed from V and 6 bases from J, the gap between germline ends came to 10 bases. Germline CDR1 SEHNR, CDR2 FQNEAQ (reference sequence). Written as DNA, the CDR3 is TGTGCCAGCCCCGGACAGCATGGCTACACCTTC. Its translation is CASPGQHGYTF.

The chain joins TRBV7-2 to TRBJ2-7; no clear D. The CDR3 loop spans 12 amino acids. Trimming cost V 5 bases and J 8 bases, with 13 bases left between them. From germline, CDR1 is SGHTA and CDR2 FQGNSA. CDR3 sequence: CASSLSYAQQYF. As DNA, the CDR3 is TGTGCCAGCAGCCTATCCTACGCCCAGCAGTACTTC.

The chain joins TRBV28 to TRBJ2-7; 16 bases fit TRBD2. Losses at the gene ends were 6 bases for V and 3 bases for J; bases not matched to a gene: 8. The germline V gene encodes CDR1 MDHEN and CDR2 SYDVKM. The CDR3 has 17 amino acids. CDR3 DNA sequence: TGTGCCAGCAGATCTACCGGGACTAGCGGGAGGGGCTACGAGCAGTACTTC. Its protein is CASRSTGTSGRGYEQYF. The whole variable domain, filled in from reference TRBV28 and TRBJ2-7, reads DVKVTQSSRYLVKRTGEKVFLECVQDMDHENMFWYRQDPGLGLRLIYFSYDVKMKEKGDIPEGYSVSREKKERFSLILESASTNQTSMYLCASRSTGTSGRGYEQYFGPGTRLTVT.

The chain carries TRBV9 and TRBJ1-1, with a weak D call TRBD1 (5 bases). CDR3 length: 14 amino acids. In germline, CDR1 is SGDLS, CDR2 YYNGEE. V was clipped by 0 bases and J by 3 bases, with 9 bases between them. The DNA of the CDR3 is TGTGCCAGCAGCGTAGAGGGGATGCACACTGAAGCTTTCTTT. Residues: CASSVEGMHTEAFF.

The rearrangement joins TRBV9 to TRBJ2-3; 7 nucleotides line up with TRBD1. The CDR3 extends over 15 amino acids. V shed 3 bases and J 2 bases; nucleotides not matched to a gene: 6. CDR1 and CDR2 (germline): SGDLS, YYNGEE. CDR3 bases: TGTGCCAGCAGCGCTGCGACAGGGATCACAGATACGCAGTATTTT. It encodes CASSAATGITDTQYF.

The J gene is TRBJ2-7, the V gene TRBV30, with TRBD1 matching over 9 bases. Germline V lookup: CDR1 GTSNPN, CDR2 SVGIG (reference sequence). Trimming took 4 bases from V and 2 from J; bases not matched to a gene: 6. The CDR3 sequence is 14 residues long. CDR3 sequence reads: CAWMGQGETYEQYF. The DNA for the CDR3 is TGTGCCTGGATGGGACAGGGTGAAACCTACGAGCAGTACTTC.

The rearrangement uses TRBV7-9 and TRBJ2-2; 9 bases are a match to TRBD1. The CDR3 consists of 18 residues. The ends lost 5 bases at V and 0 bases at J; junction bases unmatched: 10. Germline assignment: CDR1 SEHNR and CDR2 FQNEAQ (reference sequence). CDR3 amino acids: CASSTGGGQGTNTGELFF. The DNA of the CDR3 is TGTGCCAGCAGCACAGGGGGGGGACAGGGAACGAACACCGGGGAGCTGTTTTTT.

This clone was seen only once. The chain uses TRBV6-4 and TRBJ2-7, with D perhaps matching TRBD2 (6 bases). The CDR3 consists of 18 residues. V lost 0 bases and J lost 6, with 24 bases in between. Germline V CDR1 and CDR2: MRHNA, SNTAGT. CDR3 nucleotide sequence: TGTGCCAGCAGTGACTCCCATCGCAGGACTGGGGGGTCTGCCGAGCAGTACTTC. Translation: CASSDSHRRTGGSAEQYF.

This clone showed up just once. The CDR3 nucleotides read TGTGCCTGGAGTGTACTACAGGGGGTGGGTCAGCCCCAGCATTTT. It encodes CAWSVLQGVGQPQHF. This chain joins TRBV30 and TRBJ1-5, with 8 positions matching TRBD1. Germline loops: CDR1 GTSNPN, CDR2 SVGIG (reference sequence). This CDR3 has 15 residues. J lost 6 bases, V lost 0 bases, and 7 bases had no gene match.

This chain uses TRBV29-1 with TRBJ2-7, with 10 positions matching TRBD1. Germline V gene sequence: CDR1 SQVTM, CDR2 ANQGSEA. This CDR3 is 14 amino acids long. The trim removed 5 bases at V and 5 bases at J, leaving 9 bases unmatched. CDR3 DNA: TGCAGCGTTAGATTTCGGGACAGGGGCCACGAGCAGTACTTC. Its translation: CSVRFRDRGHEQYF.

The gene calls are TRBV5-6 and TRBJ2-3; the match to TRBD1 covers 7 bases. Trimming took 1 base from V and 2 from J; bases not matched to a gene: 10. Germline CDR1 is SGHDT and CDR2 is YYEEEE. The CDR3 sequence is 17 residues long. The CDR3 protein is CASSLLTGLEYTDTQYF. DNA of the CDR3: TGTGCCAGCAGCTTGTTGACAGGGCTGGAATACACAGATACGCAGTATTTT. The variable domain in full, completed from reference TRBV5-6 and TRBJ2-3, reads DAGVTQSPTHLIKTRGQQVTLRCSPKSGHDTVSWYQQALGQGPQFIFQYYEEEERQRGNFPDRFSGHQFPNYSSELNVNALLLGDSALYLCASSLLTGLEYTDTQYFGPGTRLTVL.

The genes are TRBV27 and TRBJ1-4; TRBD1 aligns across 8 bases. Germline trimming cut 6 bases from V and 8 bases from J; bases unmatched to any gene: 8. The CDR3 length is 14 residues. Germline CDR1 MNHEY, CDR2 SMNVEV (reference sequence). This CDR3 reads CASSRTGFREKLFF. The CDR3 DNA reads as TGTGCCAGCAGCAGGACAGGGTTTAGAGAAAAACTGTTTTTT.

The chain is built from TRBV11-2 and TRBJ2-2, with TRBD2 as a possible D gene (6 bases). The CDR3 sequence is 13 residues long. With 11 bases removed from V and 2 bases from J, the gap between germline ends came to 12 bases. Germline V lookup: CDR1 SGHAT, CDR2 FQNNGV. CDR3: CAVRRGNTGELFF. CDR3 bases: TGTGCCGTGAGGCGGGGAAACACCGGGGAGCTGTTTTTT. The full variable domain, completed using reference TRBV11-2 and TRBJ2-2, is EAGVAQSPRYKIIEKRQSVAFWCNPISGHATLYWYQQILGQGPKLLIQFQNNGVVDDSQLPKDRFSAERLKGVDSTLKIQPAKLEDSAVYLCAVRRGNTGELFFGEGSRLTVL.

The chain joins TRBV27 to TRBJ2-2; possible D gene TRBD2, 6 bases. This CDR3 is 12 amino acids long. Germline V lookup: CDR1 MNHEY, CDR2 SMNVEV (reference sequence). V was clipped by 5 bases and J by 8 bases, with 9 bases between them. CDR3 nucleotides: TGTGCCAGCAGTCACCGGGGGGGGGAGCTGTTTTTT. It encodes CASSHRGGELFF.

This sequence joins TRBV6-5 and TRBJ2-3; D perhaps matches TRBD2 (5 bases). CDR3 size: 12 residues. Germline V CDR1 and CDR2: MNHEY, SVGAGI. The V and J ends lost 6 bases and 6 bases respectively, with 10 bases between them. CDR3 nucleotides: TGTGCCAGCAGGGACTCGCCGGATACGCAGTATTTT. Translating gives CASRDSPDTQYF.

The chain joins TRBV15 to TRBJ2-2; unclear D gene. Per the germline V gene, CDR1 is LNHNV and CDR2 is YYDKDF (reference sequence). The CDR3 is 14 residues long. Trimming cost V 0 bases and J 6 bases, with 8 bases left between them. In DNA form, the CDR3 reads TGTGCCACCAGCAGAGATCAGAATCCCGGGGAGCTGTTTTTT. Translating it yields CATSRDQNPGELFF.

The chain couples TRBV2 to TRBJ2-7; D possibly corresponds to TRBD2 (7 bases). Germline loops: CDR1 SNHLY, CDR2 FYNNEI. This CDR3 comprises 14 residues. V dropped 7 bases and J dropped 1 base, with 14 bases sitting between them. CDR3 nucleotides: TGTGCCAGCACTTTGGGGGGGGCATCCTACGAGCAGTACTTC. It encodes CASTLGGASYEQYF.

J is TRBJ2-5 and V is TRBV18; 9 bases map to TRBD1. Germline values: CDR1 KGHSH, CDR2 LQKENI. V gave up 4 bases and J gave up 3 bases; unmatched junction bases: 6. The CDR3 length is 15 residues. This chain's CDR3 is CASSRTGTGKETQYF. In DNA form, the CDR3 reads TGTGCCAGCTCACGTACCGGGACAGGGAAAGAGACCCAGTACTTC.

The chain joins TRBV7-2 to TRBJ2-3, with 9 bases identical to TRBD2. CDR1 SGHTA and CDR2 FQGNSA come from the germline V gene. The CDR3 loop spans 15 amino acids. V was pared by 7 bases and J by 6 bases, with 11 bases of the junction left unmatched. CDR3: CASTLRLAAQDTQYF. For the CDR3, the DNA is TGTGCCAGCACTCTAAGACTAGCGGCCCAGGATACGCAGTATTTT.

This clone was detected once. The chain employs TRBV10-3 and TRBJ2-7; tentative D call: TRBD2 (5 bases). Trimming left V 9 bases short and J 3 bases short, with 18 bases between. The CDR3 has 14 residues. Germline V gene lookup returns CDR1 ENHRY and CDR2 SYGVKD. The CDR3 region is CAIRVGDHGYEQYF. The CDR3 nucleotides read TGTGCCATTAGGGTGGGAGATCATGGCTACGAGCAGTACTTC.

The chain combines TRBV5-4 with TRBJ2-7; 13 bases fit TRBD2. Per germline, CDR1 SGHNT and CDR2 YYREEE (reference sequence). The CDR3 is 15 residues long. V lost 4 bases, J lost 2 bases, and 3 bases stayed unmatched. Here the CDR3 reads CASSPGTSGTYEQYF. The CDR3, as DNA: TGTGCCAGCAGCCCCGGGACTAGCGGGACCTACGAGCAGTACTTC.

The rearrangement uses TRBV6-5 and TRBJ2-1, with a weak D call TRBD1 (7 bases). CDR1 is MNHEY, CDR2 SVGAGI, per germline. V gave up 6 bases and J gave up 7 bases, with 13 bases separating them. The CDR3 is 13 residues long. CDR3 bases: TGTGCCAGCAGACCACAGGGGACTAATGAGCAGTTCTTC. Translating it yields CASRPQGTNEQFF.

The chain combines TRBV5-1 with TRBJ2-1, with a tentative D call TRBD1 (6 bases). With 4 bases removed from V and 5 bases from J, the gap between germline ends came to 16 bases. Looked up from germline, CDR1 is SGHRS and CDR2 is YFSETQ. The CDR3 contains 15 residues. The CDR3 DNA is TGCGCCAGCAGCCACCAGACAGGTTTTAACAATGAGCAGTTCTTC. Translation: CASSHQTGFNNEQFF.

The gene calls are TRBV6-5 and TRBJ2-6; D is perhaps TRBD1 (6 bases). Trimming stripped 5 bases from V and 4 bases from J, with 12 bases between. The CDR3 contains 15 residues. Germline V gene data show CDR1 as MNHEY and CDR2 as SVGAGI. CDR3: CASSPQGPGANVLTF. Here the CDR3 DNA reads TGTGCCAGCAGTCCGCAGGGGCCCGGGGCCAACGTCCTGACTTTC.

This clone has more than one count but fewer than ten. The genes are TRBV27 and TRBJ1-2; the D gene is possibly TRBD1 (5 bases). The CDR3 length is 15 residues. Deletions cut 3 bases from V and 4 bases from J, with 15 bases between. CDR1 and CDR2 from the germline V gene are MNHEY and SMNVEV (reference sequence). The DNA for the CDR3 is TGTGCCAGCAGTTTTGTACCGGGGGGAATCTATGGCTACACCTTC. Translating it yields CASSFVPGGIYGYTF.